A single sample gave rise to the 32 T cell receptor beta chains below, sequenced in a study of Tregs in tolerant kidney transplant recipients. This table comes from immunoSEQ multiplex PCR, and its TCRdb copy is limited to in-frame clones, with some not included. The repertoire holds around 16,000 clones, 90% to 95% seen once, with 10% to 15% in the top ten. Sequencing input: CD8+ T cells from blood. The origin of the receptors is a human donor in good health.

The chain recombines TRBV6-5 with TRBJ1-2, with 9 positions matching TRBD1. Unmatched junction bases numbered 5, after V lost 6 bases and J lost 6 bases. This CDR3 comprises 13 residues. Per the germline V gene, CDR1 is MNHEY and CDR2 is SVGAGI. This CDR3 is CASSLDRGNGYTF. CDR3 sequence (DNA): TGTGCCAGCAGCCTGGACAGGGGCAATGGCTACACCTTC.

V is TRBV7-2 and J is TRBJ2-7, with 10 bases lining up with TRBD2. CDR3 length: 15 amino acids. In germline, CDR1 is SGHTA, CDR2 FQGNSA. J gave up 2 bases and V 2 bases, and 3 bases lay outside the gene matches. CDR3 DNA sequence: TGTGCCAGCAGCTTACTAGCGGGGGATACCTACGAGCAGTACTTC. Protein: CASSLLAGDTYEQYF.

The CDR3 spells CASSYSTGAAGELFF. The DNA for the CDR3 is TGTGCCAGCAGTTACTCGACCGGGGCGGCCGGGGAGCTGTTTTTT. The chain is built from TRBV6-6 and TRBJ2-2; D tentatively fits TRBD1 or TRBD2 (5 bases each). In germline, CDR1 is MNHNY, CDR2 SVGAGI (reference sequence). The CDR3 totals 15 residues. V was pared by 0 bases and J by 6 bases, with 11 bases between.

This clone came up a few times. The rearrangement links TRBV9 to TRBJ2-1; 12 nucleotides align to TRBD2. The V gene end was trimmed by 2 bases and the J gene end by 5 bases; junction bases not matched to a gene: 2. The CDR3 has 15 residues. CDR1 and CDR2 (germline): SGDLS, YYNGEE. The DNA for the CDR3 is TGTGCCAGCAGCGTGGCTAGCGGGGGGGACAATGAGCAGTTCTTC. This encodes CASSVASGGDNEQFF.

The genes are TRBV15 and TRBJ1-2; 8 bases match TRBD1. The CDR3 covers 15 residues. V was clipped by 0 bases and J by 4 bases; unmatched bases: 4. Germline V gives CDR1 LNHNV, CDR2 YYDKDF (reference sequence). CDR3 sequence reads: CATSRDPGGGYGYTF. DNA of the CDR3: TGTGCCACCAGCAGAGATCCAGGGGGCGGCTATGGCTACACCTTC.

The chain joins TRBV6-1 to TRBJ2-4, with D tentatively TRBD2 (5 bases). Germline V CDR1 and CDR2: MNHNS, SASEGT. The CDR3 has 14 amino acids. V was pared by 1 base and J by 8 bases, with 12 bases between. This chain's CDR3 is CASSEVPMRDIQYF. CDR3 in DNA: TGTGCCAGCAGTGAAGTCCCGATGAGGGACATTCAGTACTTC.

CDR3 region: CASSPGSLYEQYF. CDR3 nucleotides: TGTGCCAGCAGCCCCGGATCCCTCTACGAGCAGTACTTC. The rearrangement uses TRBV9 and TRBJ2-7; D gene uncertain. The CDR3 covers 13 residues. Germline V gene lookup returns CDR1 SGDLS and CDR2 YYNGEE. V was pared by 4 bases and J by 3 bases, with 11 bases between.

This chain connects TRBV27 to TRBJ2-2; no clear D gene. CDR1 is MNHEY, CDR2 SMNVEV, per germline (reference sequence). The germline V and J ends were trimmed by 2 bases and 6 bases, with 4 bases remaining between them. This CDR3 has 12 amino acids. CDR3 nucleotides: TGTGCCAGCAGTTTAAGCCCCGGGGAGCTGTTTTTT. Translating gives CASSLSPGELFF.

This chain joins TRBV27 and TRBJ1-1; no reliable D call. Germline V gives CDR1 MNHEY, CDR2 SMNVEV (reference sequence). This CDR3 contains 13 residues. Trimming stripped 3 bases from V and 0 bases from J, with 5 bases between. The CDR3 is CASSFGMNTEAFF. CDR3 nucleotides: TGTGCCAGCAGTTTCGGGATGAACACTGAAGCTTTCTTT.

The chain carries TRBV5-1 and TRBJ2-1, with D perhaps matching TRBD2 (6 bases). Germline V gives CDR1 SGHRS, CDR2 YFSETQ. Trimming shortened V by 0 bases and J by 7 bases, and 17 bases separated the two germline ends. CDR3 size: 16 residues. CDR3 DNA sequence: TGCGCCAGCAGCTTGGGCCGCGGGACCCCCGCGAATGAGCAGTTCTTC. Translating it yields CASSLGRGTPANEQFF.

CDR3 sequence (DNA): TGTGCCAGCAGCTCCCGGGATCACAGTAACACCGGGGAGCTGTTTTTT. It translates to CASSSRDHSNTGELFF. The V call is TRBV11-3, the J call TRBJ2-2, with a possible D match to TRBD2 (5 bases). V was cut by 4 bases and J by 2 bases, with 14 bases left in between. CDR3 size: 16 residues. The germline V gene has CDR1 SGHNT and CDR2 YENEEA.

This chain joins TRBV30 and TRBJ1-1; possible D gene TRBD1, 5 bases. V dropped 2 bases and J dropped 3 bases, with 7 bases sitting between them. The CDR3 extends over 12 amino acids. CDR1 and CDR2 from the germline V gene are GTSNPN and SVGIG (reference sequence). DNA of the CDR3: TGTGCCTGGAGTACAGGTTACACTGAAGCTTTCTTT. This encodes CAWSTGYTEAFF.

The CDR3 here is CASSSSRSAGNTIYF. CDR3 coding DNA: TGTGCCAGCAGCTCGAGTCGGAGCGCTGGAAACACCATATATTTT. The rearrangement links TRBV27 to TRBJ1-3; D is unclear. CDR1 MNHEY and CDR2 SMNVEV come from the germline V gene (reference sequence). The CDR3 runs to 15 residues. Trimming pared 6 bases from V and 2 bases from J, leaving 14 bases between.

The J gene is TRBJ2-2, the V gene TRBV29-1; D is unclear. CDR1 SQVTM and CDR2 ANQGSEA come from the germline V gene. Trimming took 7 bases from V and 8 from J, leaving 14 bases between them. The CDR3 covers 12 residues. The CDR3 protein is CSGSDLLGELFF. The CDR3 region has the DNA TGCAGCGGGTCCGACCTTTTGGGGGAGCTGTTTTTT.

The V and J genes are TRBV29-1 and TRBJ1-1; D gene unclear. Germline CDR1 SQVTM, CDR2 ANQGSEA. CDR3 length: 13 amino acids. The V and J ends lost 3 bases and 4 bases respectively, with 12 bases between them. Written as DNA, the CDR3 is TGCAGCGTTGATCAGGATGTGAGCACTGAAGCTTTCTTT. Protein: CSVDQDVSTEAFF. The full variable domain, rest sourced from reference TRBV29-1 and TRBJ1-1, is SAVISQKPSRDICQRGTSLTIQCQVDSQVTMMFWYRQQPGQSLTLIATANQGSEATYESGFVIDKFPISRPNLTFSTLTVSNMSPEDSSIYLCSVDQDVSTEAFFGQGTRLTVV.

The chain uses TRBV9 and TRBJ2-1; 8 bases align to TRBD2. V trimming: 2 bases; J trimming: 6 bases; junction bases outside the gene matches: 1. CDR3 size: 13 residues. Per the germline V gene, CDR1 is SGDLS and CDR2 is YYNGEE. Here the CDR3 DNA reads TGTGCCAGCAGCGTCGGGGGGGCCAATGAGCAGTTCTTC. As protein: CASSVGGANEQFF.

This sequence joins TRBV5-6 and TRBJ2-7; 8 bases line up with TRBD2. The germline V gene has CDR1 SGHDT and CDR2 YYEEEE. With 4 bases clipped from V and 0 bases from J, the junction kept 9 bases outside the gene matches. The CDR3 sequence is 16 residues long. The CDR3 nucleotides read TGTGCCAGCAGCGGACTAACTAGCGGCCACTCCTACGAGCAGTACTTC. Translated, it gives CASSGLTSGHSYEQYF. Based on the CDR3 plus reference TRBV5-6 and TRBJ2-7, the full variable domain is DAGVTQSPTHLIKTRGQQVTLRCSPKSGHDTVSWYQQALGQGPQFIFQYYEEEERQRGNFPDRFSGHQFPNYSSELNVNALLLGDSALYLCASSGLTSGHSYEQYFGPGTRLTVT.

This CDR3 reads CATPRGPPVPQYF. CDR3 nucleotides: TGCGCCACCCCACGGGGCCCCCCGGTTCCCCAGTACTTC. The V call is TRBV5-1, the J call TRBJ2-5; D may correspond to TRBD1 or TRBD2 (5 bases each). Trimming removed 9 bases at V and 9 bases at J, with 21 bases between. From germline, CDR1 is SGHRS and CDR2 YFSETQ. This CDR3 is built from 13 residues. The variable domain in full, with the rest retrieved from reference TRBV5-1 and TRBJ2-5, is KAGVTQTPRYLIKTRGQQVTLSCSPISGHRSVSWYQQTPGQGLQFLFEYFSETQRNKGNFPGRFSGRQFSNSRSEMNVSTLELGDSALYLCATPRGPPVPQYFGPGTRLLVL.

In its sample, this clone was seen once. The J gene is TRBJ1-5, the V gene TRBV6-5; D is possibly TRBD1 (6 bases). The CDR3 totals 15 residues. V lost 2 bases to trimming and J lost 6 bases, with 14 bases between them. Germline-derived CDR1 and CDR2 are MNHEY and SVGAGI. DNA for the CDR3: TGTGCCAGCAGTTACGCGACGGGGGGCCGTCAGCCCCAGCATTTT. Translation gives CASSYATGGRQPQHF.

V usage is TRBV5-1 and J usage is TRBJ2-1; D remains unclear. The CDR3 covers 15 residues. The V end was cut by 3 bases, the J end by 0 bases, with 10 bases between. Germline CDR1 reads SGHRS; CDR2 reads YFSETQ. CDR3 residues: CASSSQERSYNEQFF. As DNA, the CDR3 is TGCGCCAGCAGCTCCCAGGAGCGCTCCTACAATGAGCAGTTCTTC.

The chain is built from TRBV4-2 and TRBJ2-7, with D perhaps matching TRBD1 or TRBD2 (5 bases each). Germline values: CDR1 LGHNA, CDR2 YNFKEQ. Trimming stripped 1 base from V and 7 bases from J, with 20 bases between. There are 16 residues in the CDR3. The chain's CDR3 is CASSQVVSGGAREQYF. DNA of the CDR3: TGTGCCAGCAGCCAAGTGGTGAGCGGTGGGGCGCGAGAGCAGTACTTC.

The rearrangement uses TRBV27 and TRBJ1-1; D is unclear. Trimming shortened V by 6 bases and J by 1 base, and 12 bases separated the two germline ends. The CDR3 covers 14 residues. From germline, CDR1 is MNHEY and CDR2 SMNVEV (reference sequence). CDR3 region: CASRPGAPNTEAFF. DNA of the CDR3: TGTGCCAGCAGACCGGGCGCTCCGAACACTGAAGCTTTCTTT.

The count of this clone is one. The V gene is TRBV27, the J gene TRBJ2-1; 7 bases are a match to TRBD1. Per the germline V gene, CDR1 is MNHEY and CDR2 is SMNVEV (reference sequence). The junction had 2 bases not matched to a gene; V was cut back by 2 bases and J by 10 bases. The CDR3 consists of 12 residues. CDR3 region: CASSLGDSEQFF. The CDR3 DNA sequence: TGTGCCAGCAGTTTAGGGGACAGCGAGCAGTTCTTC.

The J gene is TRBJ1-1, the V gene TRBV7-9; no clear D gene. Trimming cost V 1 base and J 11 bases, with 8 bases left between them. This CDR3 has 11 residues. Germline lookup yields CDR1 SEHNR and CDR2 FQNEAQ (reference sequence). The CDR3: CASSLGRCAFF. The DNA for the CDR3 is TGTGCCAGCAGCTTAGGGCGGTGTGCTTTCTTT.

This chain joins TRBV13 and TRBJ2-4, with D hard to call. The V end lost 2 bases, the J end lost 1 base, and 9 bases lay between the germline ends. This CDR3 has 15 residues. CDR1 and CDR2 from the germline V gene are PRHDT and FYEKMQ (reference sequence). The DNA for the CDR3 is TGTGCCAGCAGCTTAACCGAATCGGCCAAAAACATTCAGTACTTC. This gives the protein CASSLTESAKNIQYF.

V usage is TRBV5-1 and J usage is TRBJ1-1; D is perhaps TRBD1 (5 bases). The V end was cut by 4 bases, the J end by 5 bases, with 12 bases between. From germline, CDR1 is SGHRS and CDR2 YFSETQ. This CDR3 region has 13 residues. The CDR3 region has the DNA TGCGCCAGCAGCGGCAGGGAGGGGACTGAAGCTTTCTTT. It specifies CASSGREGTEAFF.

The V call is TRBV2, the J call TRBJ2-2, with D perhaps matching TRBD2 (7 bases). The length of the CDR3 is 23 residues. Germline assignment: CDR1 SNHLY and CDR2 FYNNEI. Deletions cut 2 bases from V and 3 bases from J, with 34 bases between. CDR3 amino acids: CASSETYINTPPGASGDTGELFF. CDR3 in DNA: TGTGCCAGCAGTGAAACCTATATAAACACGCCCCCGGGGGCTAGCGGCGACACCGGGGAGCTGTTTTTT.

The V call is TRBV5-1, the J call TRBJ1-2, with D maybe TRBD1 (5 bases). Germline CDR1 SGHRS, CDR2 YFSETQ. The CDR3 runs 15 residues. Trimming removed 4 bases from V and 5 bases from J, with 18 bases in between. CDR3 nucleotide sequence: TGCGCCAGCAGCCGAAAGATCGACAGCTTTTATGGCTACACCTTC. Translation: CASSRKIDSFYGYTF. Full variable domain (remainder filled in from reference TRBV5-1 and TRBJ1-2): KAGVTQTPRYLIKTRGQQVTLSCSPISGHRSVSWYQQTPGQGLQFLFEYFSETQRNKGNFPGRFSGRQFSNSRSEMNVSTLELGDSALYLCASSRKIDSFYGYTFGSGTRLTVV.

This clone was counted only a few times. The chain uses TRBV2 and TRBJ1-1, with D unresolved. Trimming removed 6 bases at V and 1 base at J, with 6 bases between. This CDR3 has 12 residues. CDR1 is SNHLY and CDR2 is FYNNEI in the germline V gene. CDR3 residues: CASRPRNTEAFF. As DNA, the CDR3 is TGTGCCAGCAGACCACGGAACACTGAAGCTTTCTTT. Based on the CDR3 plus reference TRBV2 and TRBJ1-1, the full variable domain is EPEVTQTPSHQVTQMGQEVILRCVPISNHLYFYWYRQILGQKVEFLVSFYNNEISEKSEIFDDQFSVERPDGSNFTLKIRSTKLEDSAMYFCASRPRNTEAFFGQGTRLTVV.

This clone was observed a single time. V gene TRBV2 combines with J gene TRBJ2-3; D is perhaps TRBD2 (5 bases). Germline CDR1 SNHLY, CDR2 FYNNEI. Trimming cost V 2 bases and J 4 bases, with 19 bases left between them. This CDR3 spans 17 amino acids. The CDR3 DNA follows: TGTGCCAGCAGTGAAACTATTTTGAGGGAAGGCCCAGATACGCAGTATTTT. This sequence encodes CASSETILREGPDTQYF.

The rearrangement links TRBV27 to TRBJ1-5; perhaps TRBD1 as D (6 bases). Germline V gives CDR1 MNHEY, CDR2 SMNVEV (reference sequence). V lost 2 bases and J 1 base, leaving 12 bases between the germline ends. The CDR3 totals 16 residues. CDR3 nucleotides: TGTGCCAGCAGTTTAGGGGGCCTTAGAAGCAATCAGCCCCAGCATTTT. This gives the protein CASSLGGLRSNQPQHF.

The V gene is TRBV5-1, the J gene TRBJ2-1; D possibly matches TRBD1 or TRBD2 (5 bases each). Trimming removed 3 bases at V and 6 bases at J, with 13 bases between. Germline V gives CDR1 SGHRS, CDR2 YFSETQ. The CDR3 has 14 residues. CDR3 nucleotides: TGCGCCAGCAGCTCTCATGGGGGAGCCAATGAGCAGTTCTTC. Translated, it gives CASSSHGGANEQFF. Drawing the rest from reference TRBV5-1 and TRBJ2-1, the complete variable domain is KAGVTQTPRYLIKTRGQQVTLSCSPISGHRSVSWYQQTPGQGLQFLFEYFSETQRNKGNFPGRFSGRQFSNSRSEMNVSTLELGDSALYLCASSSHGGANEQFFGPGTRLTVL.